This T cell receptor (beta chain) was profiled in a study of OX40 agonist ivuxolimab in advanced cancers. Study conclusions and caveats: Undetermined was the antigen specificity of the expanded peripheral T cells. Some nonresponders additionally presented with little normalized T-cell clonal expansion. Low clonal expansion, among the lowest seen, marked partial responders at 0.1-3.0 mg/kg.

Data came from immunoSEQ multiplex PCR; TCRdb stores just in-frame clones and leaves some out. Of about 75,000 clones in the sample, 86% were seen once. There are 15 residues in the CDR3. Trimming took off 2 bases at V and 4 bases at J, with 11 bases between the two ends. Germline CDR1 is MNHNY and CDR2 is SVGAGI (reference sequence). With regard to this clone: Its cognate antigen is unknown.

The specimen was CD4+ or CD8+ T cells sorted from blood, collected in a trial of the OX40 agonist ivuxolimab. This clonotype originated in an adult with an advanced solid tumor such as melanoma, head and neck, liver or kidney cancer. The chain recombines TRBV6-6 with TRBJ2-2; tentative D call: TRBD2 (7 bases). The CDR3 DNA follows: TGTGCCAGCAGTTACGGGGGGGGCCTCACCGGGGAGCTGTTTTTT. Protein sequence: CASSYGGGLTGELFF.